The next 3 T cell receptor beta chains were all read from a single sample in a study of blood T cells in healthy people across ages. Sample-barcoded 5' priming and a J-beta primer mix drove a second PCR of roughly 6 to 12 cycles. TCRdb called the 5' RACE reads again in MiXCR, with one record for every CDR3 protein. This table has around 1.5 million distinct CDR3 sequences, around 39% appearing once. The material sequenced was blood. The receptor set was obtained from a woman in her late teens or twenties in good health.

As concerns this clonotype: One junction end disagrees with the germline gene, perhaps due to a read error. V and J are TRBV9 and TRBJ2-5; D unresolved. CDR1 is SGDLS and CDR2 is YYNGEE in the germline V gene. There are 14 residues in the CDR3. The CDR3: CASSPMGGQEAQYF. The CDR3, as DNA: TGTGCCAGCAGCCCAATGGGCGGCCAAGAGGCCCAGTACTTC.

This chain uses TRBV7-9 with TRBJ2-3, with 7 positions matching TRBD2. CDR3 size: 18 residues. Per germline, CDR1 SEHNR and CDR2 FQNEAQ (reference sequence). V gave up 5 bases and J gave up 0 bases; unmatched junction bases: 14. The CDR3 reads CASSRPFRGTTSTDTQYF. The CDR3 DNA is TGTGCCAGCAGCCGGCCCTTCCGGGGGACTACTAGCACAGATACGCAGTATTTT.

With regard to this clonotype: Given the absence of the conserved phenylalanine or tryptophan at the CDR3 end, a read error is likely. V is TRBV3-1 and J is TRBJ2-5; D is ambiguous. Germline V lookup: CDR1 LGHDT, CDR2 YNNKEL (reference sequence). The ends were cut back, 3 bases at V and 4 bases at J, with 9 bases in the middle. The CDR3 spans 13 residues. The CDR3 loop is CASSHRVRETQYY. The CDR3 nucleotides read TGTGCCAGCAGCCATAGGGTCCGAGAGACCCAGTACTAC.